Listed below are T cell receptor beta chains from one sample, sequenced in a study of response to subunit inactivated influenza vaccine. TCRdb re-called the RT-PCR reads through MiXCR, storing one row per CDR3 protein. The profile shows about 150,000 distinct CDR3 sequences, about 10% of them singletons. Source: CD8+ T cells sorted from PBMCs, taken about 24 months after vaccination. These receptors were taken from a man aged 50 to 69 who received an inactivated influenza vaccine. Both conserved end residues are part of each CDR3. D genes are given only for firm matches. Expanded clones get a size class; other rows say once, few or many, or leave the size out.

.	TRBV9	.	TRBJ1-2	CASSEELSGTGYGYTF	TGTGCCAGCAGCGAAGAACTTTCGGGTACCGGCTATGGCTACACCTTC
few	TRBV27	.	TRBJ1-3	CASSDASAGNTIYF	TGTGCCAGCAGTGACGCTTCGGCTGGAAACACCATATATTTT
many	TRBV27	.	TRBJ2-5	CASSWGEQETQYF	TGTGCCAGCAGTTGGGGGGAGCAGGAGACCCAGTACTTC
.	TRBV7-9	.	TRBJ2-7	CASSPERKFPEQYF	TGTGCCAGCAGCCCTGAGCGGAAGTTTCCCGAGCAGTACTTC
.	TRBV24-1	.	TRBJ2-5	CATSDLQETQYF	TGTGCCACCAGTGATCTACAAGAGACCCAGTACTTC
many	TRBV5-1	.	TRBJ2-3	CASSQEGEFTDTQYF	TGCGCCAGCAGCCAAGAGGGCGAGTTCACAGATACGCAGTATTTT
few	TRBV7-2	.	TRBJ2-1	CASSLVELDEQFF	TGTGCCAGCAGCTTAGTGGAGTTGGATGAGCAGTTCTTC
.	TRBV6-4	TRBD1	TRBJ2-4	CASSPGQAHIQYF	TGTGCCAGCTCCCCTGGACAGGCCCACATTCAGTACTTC
many	TRBV6-1	TRBD1	TRBJ2-7	CASTTGISHEQYF	TGTGCCAGCACGACAGGGATCTCCCACGAGCAGTACTTC
few	TRBV19	TRBD2	TRBJ2-1	CASSILGGDNEQFF	TGTGCCAGTAGTATATTGGGGGGGGACAATGAGCAGTTCTTC
.	TRBV12-3/TRBV12-4	.	TRBJ2-5	CASSSTGGPQETQYF	TGTGCCAGCAGTTCTACCGGGGGCCCCCAAGAGACCCAGTACTTC
many	TRBV18	TRBD1	TRBJ2-7	CASSPTGYEQYF	TGTGCCAGCTCACCGACAGGGTACGAGCAGTACTTC
many	TRBV9	.	TRBJ2-5	CASSGTSYGFQETQYF	TGTGCCAGCAGCGGGACATCTTATGGGTTCCAAGAGACCCAGTACTTC
once	TRBV2	TRBD1	TRBJ1-1	CARETGGGGTEAFF	TGTGCCAGGGAGACAGGGGGGGGAGGCACTGAAGCTTTCTTT
many	TRBV28	.	TRBJ2-1	CASSLFGNEQFF	TGTGCCAGCTCTCTCTTCGGCAATGAGCAGTTCTTC
few	TRBV4-2	.	TRBJ2-7	CASSQEISGRGRYEQYF	TGTGCCAGCAGCCAAGAGATTTCCGGAAGGGGACGGTACGAGCAGTACTTC
.	TRBV3-1	TRBD2	TRBJ2-5	CACSPLGREEETQYF	TGTGCCTGCAGCCCACTGGGACGGGAGGAGGAGACCCAGTACTTC
many	TRBV19	.	TRBJ2-3	CASSPGLTDTQYF	TGTGCCAGTAGTCCAGGACTCACAGATACGCAGTATTTT
many	TRBV2	.	TRBJ1-1	CASTQGGEAFF	TGTGCCAGCACGCAGGGTGGGGAAGCTTTCTTT
few	TRBV9	.	TRBJ2-1	CASSVAGTPYNEQFF	TGTGCCAGCAGCGTGGCCGGGACACCCTACAATGAGCAGTTCTTC
few	TRBV20-1	.	TRBJ1-5	CSARDLNNQPQHF	TGCAGTGCTAGAGATCTCAACAATCAGCCCCAGCATTTT
.	TRBV7-9	.	TRBJ2-7	CASSSSGFYEQYF	TGTGCCAGCAGCTCTTCAGGGTTCTACGAGCAGTACTTC
many	TRBV4-1	.	TRBJ1-5	CASSLQPNQPQHF	TGCGCCAGCAGCCTTCAACCCAATCAGCCCCAGCATTTT
.	TRBV20-1	TRBD2	TRBJ2-1	CSAIGTRSYNEQFF	TGCAGTGCTATCGGGACTAGATCCTACAATGAGCAGTTCTTC
few	TRBV7-9	.	TRBJ2-5	CASSPSLRETQYF	TGTGCCAGCAGCCCCTCCCTTCGCGAGACCCAGTACTTC
.	TRBV29-1	.	TRBJ2-2	CSAEPGSNTGELFF	TGCAGCGCCGAGCCCGGGTCAAACACCGGGGAGCTGTTTTTT
many	TRBV5-1	TRBD1	TRBJ2-1	CASSFGTGLNEQFF	TGCGCCAGCAGCTTCGGGACAGGGTTGAATGAGCAGTTCTTC
few	TRBV28	TRBD1	TRBJ2-1	CASSLEQGVPSYNEQFF	TGTGCCAGCAGTTTAGAACAGGGGGTTCCTTCCTACAATGAGCAGTTCTTC
.	TRBV20-1	.	TRBJ2-7	CSAGNRNYEQYF	TGCAGTGCTGGAAACAGGAACTACGAGCAGTACTTC
many	TRBV4-2	.	TRBJ2-3	CASSQEKGDTQYF	TGTGCCAGCAGCCAAGAAAAAGGGGATACGCAGTATTTT
.	TRBV5-1	.	TRBJ2-7	CASSLGPLTYEQYF	TGCGCCAGCAGCTTGGGTCCCCTCACCTACGAGCAGTACTTC
.	TRBV29-1	TRBD2	TRBJ2-7	CSVGEAGRAYEQYF	TGCAGCGTTGGGGAAGCGGGAAGGGCCTACGAGCAGTACTTC
few	TRBV6-6	.	TRBJ2-7	CASSYGFGSEQYF	TGTGCCAGCAGTTACGGTTTCGGGTCCGAGCAGTACTTC
.	TRBV27	.	TRBJ1-6	CASSLSQGGNSPLHF	TGTGCCAGCAGTTTATCCCAAGGAGGGAATTCACCCCTCCACTTT
many	TRBV12-3/TRBV12-4	.	TRBJ2-4	CASSFPEENIQYF	TGTGCCAGCAGTTTCCCGGAGGAAAACATTCAGTACTTC
.	TRBV4-2	.	TRBJ1-4	CASSQVPRGGIEKLFF	TGTGCCAGCAGCCAAGTCCCCAGGGGTGGTATTGAAAAACTGTTTTTT
many	TRBV20-1	.	TRBJ2-2	CSARGRGLDTGELFF	TGCAGTGCTAGAGGGCGGGGGCTGGACACCGGGGAGCTGTTTTTT
few	TRBV20-1	.	TRBJ2-1	CSAIYVGSVSYNEQFF	TGCAGTGCTATCTACGTAGGGAGCGTATCCTACAATGAGCAGTTCTTC
few	TRBV12-3/TRBV12-4	.	TRBJ2-1	CASSFETTSYNEQFF	TGTGCCAGCAGTTTTGAGACCACCTCCTACAATGAGCAGTTCTTC
many	TRBV29-1	.	TRBJ1-2	CSVGPFRDRGYTF	TGCAGCGTTGGGCCGTTCAGAGATCGTGGCTACACCTTC
many	TRBV4-2	.	TRBJ2-1	CASSPPGAADNEQFF	TGTGCCAGCAGCCCCCCAGGGGCGGCGGACAATGAGCAGTTCTTC
.	TRBV29-1	TRBD1	TRBJ2-7	CSVEDRTGYEQYF	TGCAGCGTTGAAGATAGGACAGGGTACGAGCAGTACTTC
many	TRBV4-2	.	TRBJ2-7	CASSQEVQGGGYEQYF	TGTGCCAGCAGCCAAGAGGTTCAAGGGGGGGGCTACGAGCAGTACTTC
many	TRBV14	.	TRBJ2-7	CASSFDLYEQYF	TGTGCCAGCAGCTTCGACTTATACGAGCAGTACTTC
many	TRBV4-3	.	TRBJ1-2	CASSLETRGHYGYTF	TGCGCCAGCAGCCTGGAGACTCGAGGGCACTATGGCTACACCTTC
.	TRBV6-2/TRBV6-3	.	TRBJ2-7	CASRKKRGVSIYEQYF	TGTGCCAGCAGAAAGAAGAGGGGAGTCAGTATTTACGAGCAGTACTTC
few	TRBV7-9	TRBD2	TRBJ2-3	CASWGLAGTTDTQYF	TGTGCCAGCTGGGGGCTAGCGGGGACCACAGATACGCAGTATTTT
.	TRBV20-1	.	TRBJ2-7	CCAISAPFGPDYEQYF	TGCTGTGCCATTTCGGCCCCCTTCGGACCAGACTACGAGCAGTACTTC
many	TRBV29-1	.	TRBJ1-1	CSVPLSTNTEAFF	TGCAGCGTCCCCCTGAGTACGAACACTGAAGCTTTCTTT
many	TRBV6-1	TRBD2	TRBJ2-5	CASSPRDYLPYQETQYF	TGTGCCAGCAGTCCTCGGGACTACCTTCCGTACCAAGAGACCCAGTACTTC
.	TRBV27	.	TRBJ2-3	CASSLRPHWRGKDTQYF	TGTGCCAGCAGTTTACGCCCACATTGGAGAGGGAAAGATACGCAGTATTTT
.	TRBV6-5	.	TRBJ2-7	CASSYMGRDEQYF	TGTGCCAGCAGTTATATGGGCAGGGACGAGCAGTACTTC
.	TRBV4-1	.	TRBJ1-3	CASSQPVSSGNTIYF	TGCGCCAGCAGCCAACCCGTCAGCTCTGGAAACACCATATATTTT
.	TRBV7-2	TRBD2	TRBJ2-7	CASSYGTSAYFYEQYF	TGTGCCAGCAGCTACGGGACTAGCGCATACTTCTACGAGCAGTACTTC
few	TRBV7-7	.	TRBJ2-3	CASSRLGPGSTDTQYF	TGTGCCAGCAGCCGCTTAGGTCCGGGTAGCACAGATACGCAGTATTTT
many	TRBV2	TRBD1	TRBJ1-5	CASSVPGQGADNQPQHF	TGTGCCAGCAGTGTCCCAGGACAGGGGGCGGACAATCAGCCCCAGCATTTT